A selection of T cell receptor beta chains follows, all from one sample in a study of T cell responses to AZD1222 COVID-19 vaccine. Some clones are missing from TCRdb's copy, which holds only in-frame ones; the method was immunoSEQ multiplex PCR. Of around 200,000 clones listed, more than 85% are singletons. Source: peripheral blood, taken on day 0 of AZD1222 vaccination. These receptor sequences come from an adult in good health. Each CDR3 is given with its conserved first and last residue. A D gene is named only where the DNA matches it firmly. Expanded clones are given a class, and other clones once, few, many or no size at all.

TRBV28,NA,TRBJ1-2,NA,CASSLLGTAAGYGYTF,TGTGCCAGCAGTTTATTGGGGACTGCAGCGGGCTATGGCTACACCTTC
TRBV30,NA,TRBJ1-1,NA,CAWSPCRMSNTEAFF,TGTGCCTGGAGCCCCTGTAGGATGTCGAACACTGAAGCTTTCTTT
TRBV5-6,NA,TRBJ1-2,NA,CASLDLFALGRWGGYTF,TGTGCCAGCCTCGACTTGTTTGCACTAGGGCGGTGGGGAGGCTACACCTTC
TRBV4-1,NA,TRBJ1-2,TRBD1,CASSQSPGGGGYGYTF,TGCGCCAGCAGCCAGTCTCCCGGAGGGGGCGGATATGGCTACACCTTC
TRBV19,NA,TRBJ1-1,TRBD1,CASSKGQLNTEAFF,TGTGCCAGTAGTAAGGGACAGTTGAACACTGAAGCTTTCTTT
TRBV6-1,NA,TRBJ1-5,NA,CASSEGFMYQPQHF,TGTGCCAGCAGTGAGGGGTTTATGTACCAGCCCCAGCATTTT
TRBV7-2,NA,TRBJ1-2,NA,CASSLVAGHTKTDYGYTF,TGTGCCAGCAGCTTAGTGGCAGGACACACCAAAACCGACTATGGCTACACCTTC
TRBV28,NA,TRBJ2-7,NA,CASRRGVSYEQYF,TGTGCCAGCAGAAGGGGCGTTTCCTACGAGCAGTACTTC
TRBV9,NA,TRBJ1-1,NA,CASSATGTGYTEAFF,TGTGCCAGCAGCGCAACCGGGACGGGATACACTGAAGCTTTCTTT
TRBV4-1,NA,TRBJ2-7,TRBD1,CASSPGQGIYEQYF,TGCGCCAGCAGCCCCGGACAGGGGATCTACGAGCAGTACTTC
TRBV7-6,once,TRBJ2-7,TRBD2,CASSLAGGGYYEQYF,TGTGCCAGCAGCTTAGCCGGCGGGGGATACTACGAGCAGTACTTC
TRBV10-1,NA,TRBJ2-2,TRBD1,CASSEGRGRGTGELFF,TGCGCCAGCAGTGAAGGAAGGGGGCGAGGCACCGGGGAGCTGTTTTTT
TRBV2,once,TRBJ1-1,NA,CASTGGVGGHTEAFF,TGTGCCAGCACCGGTGGAGTTGGGGGGCACACTGAAGCTTTCTTT
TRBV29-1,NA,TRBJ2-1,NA,CSVEVYGQPYNEQFF,TGCAGCGTTGAAGTGTACGGGCAGCCCTACAATGAGCAGTTCTTC
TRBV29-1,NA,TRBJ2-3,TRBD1,CSVVIMGQGSTDTQYF,TGCAGCGTTGTAATAATGGGACAGGGAAGCACAGATACGCAGTATTTT
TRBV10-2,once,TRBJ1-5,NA,CASRLGDDQPQHF,TGCGCCAGCCGGTTGGGGGACGATCAGCCCCAGCATTTT
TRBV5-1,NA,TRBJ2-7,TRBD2,CASSLGAGGYYEQYF,TGCGCCAGCAGCTTGGGAGCGGGAGGGTACTACGAGCAGTACTTC
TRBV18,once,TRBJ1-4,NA,CASSAYDGEKLFF,TGTGCCAGCTCAGCTTACGACGGAGAAAAACTGTTTTTT
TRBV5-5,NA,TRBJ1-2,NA,CASSLDRVTRNYGYTF,TGTGCCAGCAGCTTGGACAGGGTTACAAGGAACTATGGCTACACCTTC
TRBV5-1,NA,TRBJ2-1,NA,CASSLAFRGGYNEQFF,TGCGCCAGCAGCTTGGCCTTCCGTGGAGGCTACAATGAGCAGTTCTTC
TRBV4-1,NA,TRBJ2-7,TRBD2,CASSQHGGRGEQYF,TGCGCCAGCAGCCAACATGGGGGGAGGGGAGAGCAGTACTTC
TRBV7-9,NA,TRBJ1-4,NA,CASNPVSVGEKLFF,TGTGCCAGCAACCCTGTTTCGGTGGGGGAAAAACTGTTTTTT
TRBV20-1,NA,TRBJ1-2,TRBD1,CSAGTGGGYTF,TGCAGTGCTGGGACAGGGGGTGGCTACACCTTC
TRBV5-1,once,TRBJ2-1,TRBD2,CASSGRAGGYNEQFF,TGCGCCAGCAGTGGGAGGGCGGGAGGCTACAATGAGCAGTTCTTC
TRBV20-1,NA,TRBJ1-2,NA,CSAPEDYGYTF,TGCAGTGCTCCCGAGGATTATGGCTACACCTTC
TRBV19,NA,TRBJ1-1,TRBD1,CASSADRGRNTEAFF,TGTGCCAGTAGCGCGGACAGGGGTAGGAACACTGAAGCTTTCTTT
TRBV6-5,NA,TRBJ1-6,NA,CASNARVGSPLHF,TGTGCCAGCAACGCCAGGGTAGGTTCACCCCTCCACTTT
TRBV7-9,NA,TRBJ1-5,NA,CASSLDGRPQHF,TGTGCCAGCAGCTTAGATGGTAGGCCCCAGCATTTT
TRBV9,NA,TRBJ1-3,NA,CASSFKTGNQGNTIYF,TGTGCCAGCAGCTTCAAAACTGGGAATCAGGGAAACACCATATATTTT
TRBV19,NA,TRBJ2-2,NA,CASSTRGSFDANTGELFF,TGTGCCAGTAGTACCCGGGGGTCGTTTGATGCGAACACCGGGGAGCTGTTTTTT
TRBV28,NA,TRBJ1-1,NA,CASSLHRYNTEAFF,TGTGCCAGCAGTTTACACCGCTACAACACTGAAGCTTTCTTT
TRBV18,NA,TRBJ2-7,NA,CASSSTDRAYEQYF,TGTGCCAGCTCAAGTACGGACCGCGCCTACGAGCAGTACTTC
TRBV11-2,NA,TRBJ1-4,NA,CASSLESRENEKLFF,TGTGCCAGCAGCTTAGAGAGTAGGGAGAATGAAAAACTGTTTTTT
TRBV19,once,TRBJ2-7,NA,CASTSAGSSYEQYF,NA
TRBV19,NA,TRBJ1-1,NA,CASSNPGHLNTEAFF,TGTGCCAGTAGTAACCCGGGACACTTGAACACTGAAGCTTTCTTT
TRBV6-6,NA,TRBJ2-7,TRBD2,CASHSSGGYEQYF,TGTGCCAGCCATTCTAGCGGAGGCTACGAGCAGTACTTC
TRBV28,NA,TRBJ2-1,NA,CASRGQSSYNEQFF,TGTGCCAGCAGGGGACAAAGCTCCTACAATGAGCAGTTCTTC
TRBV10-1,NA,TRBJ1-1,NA,CASSDSSYTEAFF,TGCGCCAGCAGTGACAGCAGCTACACTGAAGCTTTCTTT
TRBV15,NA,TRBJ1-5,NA,CATSSRSGSQPQHF,TGTGCCACCAGCTCCCGTTCGGGGAGTCAGCCCCAGCATTTT
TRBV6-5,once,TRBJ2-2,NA,CASRPLASRSGELFF,TGTGCCAGCAGACCTCTAGCGAGTCGGTCCGGGGAGCTGTTTTTT
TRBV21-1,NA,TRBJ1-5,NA,CASSTRVRQPQHF,TGTGCCAGCAGCACACGGGTCCGTCAGCCCCAGCATTTT
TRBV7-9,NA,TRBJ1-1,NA,CASSLGEGPGTEAFF,TGTGCCAGCAGCTTAGGGGAGGGCCCTGGGACTGAAGCTTTCTTT
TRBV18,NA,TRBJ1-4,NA,CASSPGTPTNEKLFF,TGTGCCAGCTCACCAGGGACTCCAACTAATGAAAAACTGTTTTTT
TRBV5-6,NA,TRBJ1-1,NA,CASSLTENTEAFF,TGTGCCAGCAGCCTGACAGAGAACACTGAAGCTTTCTTT
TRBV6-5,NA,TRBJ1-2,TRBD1,CASIPGQGQNYGYTF,TGTGCCAGCATCCCGGGACAGGGACAAAATTATGGCTACACCTTC
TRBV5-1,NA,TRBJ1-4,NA,CASSLVHATLGEKLFF,TGCGCCAGCAGCTTGGTTCATGCGACCTTGGGTGAAAAACTGTTTTTT
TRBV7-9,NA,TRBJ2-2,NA,CASSSNPGELFF,TGTGCCAGCAGCTCTAATCCCGGGGAGCTGTTTTTT
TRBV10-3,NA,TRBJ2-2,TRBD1,CAGPRTGTGTGELFF,TGTGCCGGACCCCGGACAGGGACCGGCACCGGGGAGCTGTTTTTT
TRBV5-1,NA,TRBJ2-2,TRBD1,CASSRQGPDTGELFF,TGCGCCAGCAGCCGACAGGGGCCGGACACCGGGGAGCTGTTTTTT
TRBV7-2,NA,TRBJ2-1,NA,CASSQIDNEQFF,TGTGCCAGCAGTCAGATAGACAATGAGCAGTTCTTC
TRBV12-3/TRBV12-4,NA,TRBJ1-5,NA,CASSLDSNQPQHF,TGTGCCAGCTCCCTCGATAGCAATCAGCCCCAGCATTTT
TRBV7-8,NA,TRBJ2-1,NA,CASSLVWGTAYNEQFF,TGTGCCAGCAGCTTAGTATGGGGGACGGCCTACAATGAGCAGTTCTTC
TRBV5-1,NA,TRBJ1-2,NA,CASSPGTPGRREDGYTF,TGCGCCAGCAGCCCCGGGACCCCGGGCCGTAGAGAAGATGGCTACACCTTC
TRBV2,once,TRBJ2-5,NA,CASSVDRAGEGTQYF,TGTGCCAGCAGTGTCGACAGGGCGGGGGAAGGGACCCAGTACTTC
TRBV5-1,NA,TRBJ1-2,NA,CASSTTAPPGGYTF,TGCGCCAGCAGCACGACGGCCCCACCGGGAGGCTACACCTTC